This note documents a single T cell receptor (beta chain) sequence. Its antigen is unknown. These data originate in a study of cytomegalovirus exposure and HLA in healthy donors. Notes on the study in general: CMV antigen specificity of three CMV-associated chains was confirmed in vitro.

PCR used 60 Vbeta primers and 13 Jbeta primers. Using immunoSEQ multiplex PCR, the repertoire was profiled, and TCRdb retains in-frame clones only, with some absent. The repertoire holds some 150,000 clones, under 80% seen once, with over 2.5% in the top ten. This TCR was sampled from a man aged 40-50 years in good health and CMV-seronegative. The sequenced sample consisted of PBMCs.

In nucleotides, the CDR3 is TGTGCCACCAGCAGAGGGGACAGCGAAGAGACCCAGTACTTC. It is translated as CATSRGDSEETQYF. V usage is TRBV15 and J usage is TRBJ2-5, with 7 bases matching TRBD1. V lost 1 base to trimming and J lost 3 bases; unmatched junction nucleotides: 2. This CDR3 has 14 residues. The germline gives CDR1 LNHNV, CDR2 YYDKDF (reference sequence). The full variable domain, with the rest looked up from reference TRBV15 and TRBJ2-5, is DAMVIQNPRYQVTQFGKPVTLSCSQTLNHNVMYWYQQKSSQAPKLLFHYYDKDFNNEADTPDNFQSRRPNTSFCFLDIRSPGLGDTAMYLCATSRGDSEETQYFGPGTRLLVL.